This T cell receptor (beta chain) was identified during a study of blood T cell repertoires in COVID-19. In the study overall: The United States, Italy and Spain supplied acute and convalescent COVID-19 samples.

V lost 3 bases, J lost 6 bases, and 10 bases stayed unmatched. The germline V gene has CDR1 KGHSH and CDR2 LQKENI. This CDR3 spans 15 amino acids. Some clones are missing from TCRdb's copy, which holds only in-frame ones; the method was immunoSEQ multiplex PCR. The sample includes some 130,000 clones, approximately 85% of them seen just once. The gene calls are TRBV18 and TRBJ1-2, with 7 bases identical to TRBD1. Sample: peripheral blood. The clonotype originates from a human donor in a cohort sampled during active COVID-19. The CDR3 here is CASSPLATGRNGYTF. CDR3 DNA: TGTGCCAGCTCACCCCTAGCGACAGGGAGGAATGGCTACACCTTC.